The sequence of this TCR beta chain was determined in a study of tumor and adjacent non-tumor tissue in lung cancer. Background on the study: The cohort had 12 adenocarcinoma, 2 squamous cell and 1 small cell patients. Patients were aged roughly 31 to 76, around ten men and 4 to 6 women, stage I to III.

RNA was extracted from bulk tissue without any cell sorting. The normal lung tissue was taken more than 3 cm from the tumor edge. The CDR3 runs 14 residues. In germline, CDR1 is MNHNY, CDR2 SVGAGI (reference sequence). Study results and caveats: Tumor tissue had significantly higher TCR diversity than normal lung. Tumor repertoires had a smaller top 100 clone share than normal lung.

A modified ARM-PCR protocol with three rounds of nested PCR amplified TCRbeta. TCRdb reprocessed the multiplex PCR reads with MiXCR, giving one entry per CDR3 protein. The table has approximately 120,000 distinct CDR3 sequences, 62% seen once. A note on this clonotype: Its antigen is unknown. It is likely a read error, because the conserved phenylalanine at the end of the CDR3 is missing.

This sequence was found in a man in his 60s with non-small cell lung cancer. Source material: distant non-tumor lung tissue. The rearrangement joins TRBV6-6 to TRBJ2-3; no firm D call. The CDR3 DNA is TGTGCCAGCAGTTCCAGAGGTAGCATAGATACGCAGTATTAT. Translating it yields CASSSRGSIDTQYY.